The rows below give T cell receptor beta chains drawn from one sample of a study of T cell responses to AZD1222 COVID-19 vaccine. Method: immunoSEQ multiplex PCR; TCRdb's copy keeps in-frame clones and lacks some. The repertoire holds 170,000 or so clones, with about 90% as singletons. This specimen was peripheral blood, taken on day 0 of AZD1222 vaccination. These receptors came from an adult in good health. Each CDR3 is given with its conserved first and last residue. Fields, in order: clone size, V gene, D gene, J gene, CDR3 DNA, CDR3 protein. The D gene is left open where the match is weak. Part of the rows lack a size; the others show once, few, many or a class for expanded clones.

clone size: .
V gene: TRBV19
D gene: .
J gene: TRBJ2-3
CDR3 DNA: TGTGCCAGTAGTATGTCTTACAGGGCTAGCACAGATACGCAGTATTTT
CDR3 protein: CASSMSYRASTDTQYF

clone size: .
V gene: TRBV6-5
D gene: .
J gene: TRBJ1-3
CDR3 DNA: TGTGCCAGCAGTTACTCGAAGTGGGCCTCTGGAAACACCATATATTTT
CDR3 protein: CASSYSKWASGNTIYF

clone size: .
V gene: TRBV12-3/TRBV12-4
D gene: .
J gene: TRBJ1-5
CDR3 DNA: TGTGCCAGCCGCAGGGAACCCAATCAGCCCCAGCATTTT
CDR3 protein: CASRREPNQPQHF

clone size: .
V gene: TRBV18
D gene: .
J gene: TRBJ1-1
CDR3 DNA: TGTGCCAGCTCCTTGGGCCGGAAAGATGGGACTGAAGCTTTCTTT
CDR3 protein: CASSLGRKDGTEAFF

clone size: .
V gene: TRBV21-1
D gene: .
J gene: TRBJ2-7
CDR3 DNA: TGTGCCAGCAGCAAAGCGCGCGGTAGCGGGAGGACTATCGGCGAGCAGTACTTC
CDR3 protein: CASSKARGSGRTIGEQYF

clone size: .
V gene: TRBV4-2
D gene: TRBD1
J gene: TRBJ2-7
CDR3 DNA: TGTGCCAGCAGCATTCGCCGGGACAGGGTTTACGAGCAGTACTTC
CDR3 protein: CASSIRRDRVYEQYF

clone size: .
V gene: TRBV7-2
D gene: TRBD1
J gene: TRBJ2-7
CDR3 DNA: TGTGCCAGCAGCCCGGACAGGGGGCCCTACGAGCAGTACTTC
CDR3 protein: CASSPDRGPYEQYF

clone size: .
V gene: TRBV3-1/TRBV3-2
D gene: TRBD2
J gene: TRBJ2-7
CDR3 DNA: TGTGCCAGCAGCCAAGGGCTAGCGGGAACCTACGAGCAGTACTTC
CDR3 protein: CASSQGLAGTYEQYF

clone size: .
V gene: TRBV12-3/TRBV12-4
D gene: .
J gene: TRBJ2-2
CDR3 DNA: TGTGCCAGCCGGGACACTTGGAGGGAGCTGTTTTTT
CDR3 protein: CASRDTWRELFF

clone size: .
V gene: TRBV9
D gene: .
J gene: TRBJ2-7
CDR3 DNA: TGTGCCAGCAGCTCACGAGTTCAGGGGCGAGAGCTCCACGAGCAGTACTTC
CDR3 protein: CASSSRVQGRELHEQYF

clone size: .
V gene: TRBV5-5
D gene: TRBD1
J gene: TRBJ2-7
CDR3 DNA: TGTGCCAGCAGCTCAACAGGGGACGAGCAGTACTTC
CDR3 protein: CASSSTGDEQYF

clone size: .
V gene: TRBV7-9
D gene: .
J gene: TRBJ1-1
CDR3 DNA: TGTGCCAGCAGCGCCCCCCGGGGAGAGAACACTGAAGCTTTCTTT
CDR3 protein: CASSAPRGENTEAFF

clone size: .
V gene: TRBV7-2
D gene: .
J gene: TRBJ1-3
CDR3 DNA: TGTGCCAGCAGCTTCACAAGCTCTGGAAACACCATATATTTT
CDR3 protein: CASSFTSSGNTIYF

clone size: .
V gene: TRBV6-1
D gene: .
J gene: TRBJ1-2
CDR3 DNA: TGTGCCAGCAGTGATCACCGGGGCTCCATTGTAGATGGCTACACCTTC
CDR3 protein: CASSDHRGSIVDGYTF

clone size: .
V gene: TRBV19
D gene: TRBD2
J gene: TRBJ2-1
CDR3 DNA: TGTGCCAGTAGTCCGGCCCAACTAGCGGGAGTTAATGAGCAGTTCTTC
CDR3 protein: CASSPAQLAGVNEQFF

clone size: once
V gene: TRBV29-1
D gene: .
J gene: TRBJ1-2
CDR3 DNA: TGCAGCGTTTACAACCCCGACAGCAACTATGGCTACACCTTC
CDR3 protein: CSVYNPDSNYGYTF

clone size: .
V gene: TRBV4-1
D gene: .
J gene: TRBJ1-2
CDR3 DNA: TGCGCCAGCAGCCAAGATGGACGCCCAGGCTATGGCTACACCTTC
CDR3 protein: CASSQDGRPGYGYTF

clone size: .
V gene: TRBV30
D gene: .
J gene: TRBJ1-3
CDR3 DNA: TGTGCCTGGAGTCGACCGGGGGGGACTGGAAACACCATATATTTT
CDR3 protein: CAWSRPGGTGNTIYF

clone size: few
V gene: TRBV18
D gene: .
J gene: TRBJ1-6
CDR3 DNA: TGTGCCAGCTCAGACAGGTCCACACCCCTCCACTTT
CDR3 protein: CASSDRSTPLHF

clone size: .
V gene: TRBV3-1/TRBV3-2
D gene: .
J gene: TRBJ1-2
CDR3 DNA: TGTGCCAGCAGCCCCCGAAGTAACCGAGCTAACTATGGCTACACCTTC
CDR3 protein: CASSPRSNRANYGYTF